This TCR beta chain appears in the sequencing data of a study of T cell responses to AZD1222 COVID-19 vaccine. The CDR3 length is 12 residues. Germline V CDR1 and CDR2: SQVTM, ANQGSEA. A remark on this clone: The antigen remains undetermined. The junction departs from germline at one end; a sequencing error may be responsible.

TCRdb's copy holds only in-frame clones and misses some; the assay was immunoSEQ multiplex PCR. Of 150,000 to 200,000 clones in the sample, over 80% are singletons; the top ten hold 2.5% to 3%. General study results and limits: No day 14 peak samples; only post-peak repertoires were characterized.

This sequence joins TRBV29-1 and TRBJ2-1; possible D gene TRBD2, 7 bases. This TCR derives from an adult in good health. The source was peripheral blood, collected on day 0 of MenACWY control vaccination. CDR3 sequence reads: CSVEDPGRGQVF. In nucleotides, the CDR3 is TGCAGCGTTGAAGATCCTGGGCGGGGGCAGGTCTTC.